The present T cell receptor (beta chain) was sequenced within a study of T-cell reconstitution after alpha-beta-depleted transplantation in children. Unique molecular identifiers featured in how the TCRbeta library was prepared. TCRdb passed the PCR reads through MiXCR, listing each CDR3 protein once. The sample has more than 550,000 distinct CDR3 sequences, about 10% seen once. The CDR3 totals 14 residues. V lost 5 bases and J lost 3, with 11 bases in between. This clonotype came up many times. The source of this sequence is a human donor who donated a stem cell graft to a child with acute myeloid leukemia. The sequences come from PBMCs from the stem cell graft donor, collected from the stem cell graft. The chain joins TRBV12-3 or TRBV12-4 to TRBJ1-5; no clear D. DNA for the CDR3: TGTGCCAGCAGTCCAACAGTTGCCAATCAGCCCCAGCATTTT. It is translated as CASSPTVANQPQHF.